There are many counts of the clone carrying this TCR beta chain. TCR beta CDR3 sequences were amplified from RNA transcripts. The HTBI set primed first-round TCR CDR3 RT-PCR. TCRdb re-analysed the multiplex PCR reads in MiXCR, keeping a single row per CDR3 protein. The sample contains hundreds of thousands of distinct CDR3 sequences, approximately 15% of which appear only once. There are 17 residues in the CDR3. Trimming left V 4 bases short and J 0 bases short, with 20 bases between. The germline V gene encodes CDR1 DFQATT and CDR2 SNEGSKA (reference sequence). This sample is drawn from a study of T cells in Graves' hyperthyroidism and ophthalmopathy.

Sequenced input: blood. The receptor comes from a woman aged 40 to 50 with Graves' ophthalmopathy. The chain carries TRBV20-1 and TRBJ2-3; unclear D gene. CDR3 nucleotide sequence: TGCAGTGCTAAGTGGGAAAAGGTCTTACCTAGCACAGATACGCAGTATTTT. It codes for CSAKWEKVLPSTDTQYF.